The rows below give T cell receptor beta chains drawn from one sample of a study of T-cell reconstitution after alpha-beta-depleted transplantation in children. TCRdb redid the calling of the PCR reads with MiXCR, one entry per CDR3 protein. Here the sample spans 300,000 to 400,000 distinct CDR3 sequences, less than 15% being singletons. The sample here was PBMCs, taken from the stem cell graft. Every receptor here comes from a human donor who donated a stem cell graft to a child with Fanconi anemia. Each CDR3 is given with its conserved first and last residue. Each record gives: V gene, J gene, clone size, D gene, CDR3 protein, CDR3 DNA. The D gene is left open where the match is weak. The size field is filled for only some rows; it gives once, few, many or a size class.

TRBV12-3/TRBV12-4	TRBJ2-5	.	.	CASSPLWGRQENQYF	TGTGCCAGCAGCCCTTTGTGGGGGAGGCAAGAGAACCAGTACTTC
TRBV11-3	TRBJ2-3	.	TRBD1	CASSSGGTRTDTQYF	TGTGCCAGCAGCTCAGGGGGTACTCGCACAGATACGCAGTATTTT
TRBV28	TRBJ1-5	few	.	CASSPVSGYQPQHF	TGTGCCAGCAGCCCGGTGTCAGGGTATCAGCCCCAGCATTTT
TRBV29-1	TRBJ1-3	.	.	CSVNSGNTIYF	TGCAGCGTTAACTCTGGAAACACCATATATTTT
TRBV6-2/TRBV6-3	TRBJ1-2	.	.	CASSFTAKSDYGYTF	TGTGCCAGCAGTTTCACAGCAAAGAGTGACTATGGCTACACCTTC
TRBV5-4	TRBJ2-3	many	.	CASSLGRGPRTDTQYF	TGTGCCAGCAGCTTGGGACGGGGGCCCCGCACAGATACGCAGTATTTT
TRBV12-3/TRBV12-4	TRBJ1-1	few	TRBD1	CASIYLGRGLTEAFF	TGTGCCAGCATTTATCTCGGCAGGGGGCTGACTGAAGCTTTCTTT
TRBV4-2	TRBJ2-2	few	.	CASSPPGVRQEIDTGELFF	TGTGCCAGCAGCCCGCCCGGCGTCCGTCAGGAAATCGACACCGGGGAGCTGTTTTTT
TRBV9	TRBJ2-5	many	.	CASRQGLGVAETQYF	TGTGCCAGCAGACAGGGTTTGGGGGTAGCAGAGACCCAGTACTTC
TRBV5-4	TRBJ2-3	many	TRBD2	CASSKSGGTDTQYF	TGTGCCAGCAGTAAATCGGGGGGGACAGATACGCAGTATTTT
TRBV7-2	TRBJ2-7	many	TRBD2	CASSLAISGATYEQYF	TGTGCCAGCAGCTTAGCGATTAGCGGGGCGACCTACGAGCAGTACTTC
TRBV18	TRBJ2-7	.	.	CASSPRGEAYEQYF	TGTGCCAGCTCACCACGAGGGGAGGCCTACGAGCAGTACTTC